These 23 T cell receptor beta chains originate from one sample sequenced in a study of blood T cell repertoires in COVID-19. Sequencing used immunoSEQ multiplex PCR; TCRdb keeps in-frame clones, though not all of them. The repertoire holds 370,000 or so clones, with about 87% as singletons. Sequenced sample: PBMCs or T cells enriched from blood (not recorded which). All receptors derive from a man aged 30 to 45 who had recovered from COVID-19.

The chain joins TRBV11-2 to TRBJ2-1; 15 bases align to TRBD2. CDR3 length: 18 residues. V shed 4 bases and J 0 bases; nucleotides not matched to a gene: 4. Germline V lookup: CDR1 SGHAT, CDR2 FQNNGV. The CDR3 loop is CASSSRTSGGGSYNEQFF. DNA for the CDR3: TGTGCCAGCAGCTCAAGGACTAGCGGGGGGGGCTCCTACAATGAGCAGTTCTTC.

The V gene is TRBV3-1 (or the pseudogene TRBV3-2), the J gene TRBJ1-3; D uncertain. The CDR3 length is 16 residues. V lost 2 bases, J lost 0 bases, and 11 bases lay in between. CDR1 and CDR2 (germline): LGHDT, YNNKEL (reference sequence). This CDR3 is CASSQPQAYSGNTIYF. The CDR3 DNA reads TGTGCCAGCAGCCAACCCCAGGCGTACTCTGGAAACACCATATATTTT.

This clone was seen once. This chain uses TRBV19 with TRBJ2-4, with 12 bases aligning to TRBD2. Germline CDR1 reads LNHDA; CDR2 reads SQIVND (reference sequence). The CDR3 length is 18 residues. V was pared by 1 base and J by 5 bases, with 9 bases of the junction left unmatched. The chain's CDR3 is CASSIGSRLAGVENIQYF. In DNA form, the CDR3 reads TGTGCCAGTAGTATAGGATCTCGACTAGCGGGGGTAGAAAACATTCAGTACTTC.

In this sample, this clone turned up once. V usage is TRBV13 and J usage is TRBJ2-2; 10 bases fit TRBD2. Germline CDR1 PRHDT, CDR2 FYEKMQ (reference sequence). Germline trimming cut 5 bases from V and 6 bases from J; bases unmatched to any gene: 6. This CDR3 has 15 amino acids. In nucleotides, the CDR3 is TGTGCCAGCAGCCCGACTAGCGGGTATGCCGGGGAGCTGTTTTTT. This translates into CASSPTSGYAGELFF.

This clone was counted once. The chain recombines TRBV29-1 with TRBJ2-7; 12 bases are a match to TRBD1. Germline CDR1 and CDR2: SQVTM and ANQGSEA. The length of the CDR3 is 15 residues. The V gene end was trimmed by 2 bases and the J gene end by 5 bases; junction bases not matched to a gene: 7. DNA of the CDR3: TGCAGCGTTGAAAGGGGACAGGGGGCGCTCAACGAGCAGTACTTC. Translation: CSVERGQGALNEQYF.

V and J are TRBV5-1 and TRBJ1-4; 8 bases are shared with TRBD1. V gave up 0 bases and J gave up 5 bases; unmatched junction bases: 3. Germline V gene sequence: CDR1 SGHRS, CDR2 YFSETQ. CDR3 size: 15 residues. The CDR3 DNA sequence: TGCGCCAGCAGCTTGGTACAGGGGGGGAATGAAAAACTGTTTTTT. Residues: CASSLVQGGNEKLFF. The variable domain in full, completed from reference TRBV5-1 and TRBJ1-4, reads KAGVTQTPRYLIKTRGQQVTLSCSPISGHRSVSWYQQTPGQGLQFLFEYFSETQRNKGNFPGRFSGRQFSNSRSEMNVSTLELGDSALYLCASSLVQGGNEKLFFGSGTQLSVL.

This clone came up once. The chain combines TRBV6-5 with TRBJ1-6, with D perhaps TRBD1 (6 bases). The CDR3 sequence is 16 residues long. The ends were cut back, 4 bases at V and 4 bases at J, with 14 bases in the middle. CDR1 and CDR2 from the germline V gene are MNHEY and SVGAGI. CDR3 nucleotide sequence: TGTGCCAGCAGTTTCTCCGGGACACTTTATAATTCACCCCTCCACTTT. It specifies CASSFSGTLYNSPLHF.

V and J are TRBV30 and TRBJ1-1; D remains unclear. CDR1 and CDR2 from the germline V gene are GTSNPN and SVGIG (reference sequence). V lost 4 bases, J lost 3 bases, and 6 bases lay in between. This CDR3 spans 11 amino acids. The CDR3 region has the DNA TGTGCCTGGACCTCTTACACTGAAGCTTTCTTT. Its protein product is CAWTSYTEAFF.

The CDR3: CASSIAHLSTGGTDTQYF. Here the CDR3 DNA reads TGTGCCAGTAGTATAGCCCACCTTTCGACAGGGGGCACAGATACGCAGTATTTT. The rearrangement links TRBV19 to TRBJ2-3, with 8 positions matching TRBD1. The CDR3 contains 18 residues. With V trimmed by 1 base and J by 1 base, 10 bases remained unmatched. In germline, CDR1 is LNHDA, CDR2 SQIVND (reference sequence).

The J gene is TRBJ1-2, the V gene TRBV11-2, with D unclear. V was trimmed by 1 base and J by 3 bases, leaving 9 bases between them. Germline CDR1 and CDR2: SGHAT and FQNNGV. There are 14 residues in the CDR3. The CDR3 sequence: CASSLAFRDYGYTF. CDR3 DNA: TGTGCCAGCAGCTTAGCCTTTAGAGACTATGGCTACACCTTC.

This clone appeared a single time. The rearrangement joins TRBV29-1 to TRBJ1-2, with a possible D match to TRBD1 (5 bases). Trimming removed 5 bases from V and 3 bases from J, with 10 bases in between. CDR1 SQVTM and CDR2 ANQGSEA come from the germline V gene. The CDR3 covers 12 residues. The CDR3 DNA is TGCAGCGTTCGCAGGGTAGACTATGGCTACACCTTC. Its protein product is CSVRRVDYGYTF.

The J gene is TRBJ1-1, the V gene TRBV30; TRBD1 might be the D (5 bases). This CDR3 is built from 14 residues. V lost 4 bases, J lost 5 bases, and 17 bases lay in between. Germline assignment: CDR1 GTSNPN and CDR2 SVGIG (reference sequence). CDR3 sequence: CAWNTLRRGTEAFF. The DNA of the CDR3 is TGTGCCTGGAACACCCTACGAAGGGGAACTGAAGCTTTCTTT.

This clone was counted once. V gene TRBV7-2 combines with J gene TRBJ1-1; TRBD1 might be the D (5 bases). V shed 2 bases and J shed 6 bases, with 13 bases lying between them. In germline, CDR1 is SGHTA, CDR2 FQGNSA. The CDR3 loop spans 14 amino acids. The CDR3 bases are TGTGCCAGCAGCTTATATCCAGGGTTGGCTGAAGCTTTCTTT. Protein: CASSLYPGLAEAFF.

The chain couples TRBV19 to TRBJ1-1; 10 nucleotides align to TRBD1. Germline loops: CDR1 LNHDA, CDR2 SQIVND (reference sequence). V was pared by 10 bases and J by 3 bases, with 8 bases of the junction left unmatched. The CDR3 has 14 residues. The CDR3 sequence is CATEGTGVYTEAFF. The DNA for the CDR3 is TGTGCCACCGAAGGGACAGGGGTGTACACTGAAGCTTTCTTT.

The chain couples TRBV6-5 to TRBJ1-6, with TRBD1 as a possible D gene (5 bases). This CDR3 is built from 15 residues. Trimming removed 7 bases at V and 6 bases at J, with 16 bases between. In germline, CDR1 is MNHEY, CDR2 SVGAGI. Here the CDR3 DNA reads TGTGCCAGCATTCACCTGGGGGGACGTAATTCACCCCTCCACTTT. Translated: CASIHLGGRNSPLHF.

This clone has a single count. This CDR3 is CAISVKRTGGVEIYGYTF. DNA of the CDR3: TGTGCCATCAGTGTGAAAAGGACAGGGGGCGTAGAGATCTATGGCTACACCTTC. The V gene is TRBV10-3, the J gene TRBJ1-2, with 11 bases fitting TRBD1. Germline V lookup: CDR1 ENHRY, CDR2 SYGVKD. The CDR3 has 18 amino acids. The ends lost 4 bases at V and 4 bases at J; junction bases unmatched: 14.

The chain uses TRBV2 and TRBJ2-7, with 7 bases matching TRBD2. The V gene end was trimmed by 4 bases and the J gene end by 2 bases; junction bases not matched to a gene: 5. CDR3 size: 14 residues. Germline V CDR1 and CDR2: SNHLY, FYNNEI. CDR3 residues: CASSAGGSTYEQYF. The CDR3 nucleotides are TGTGCCAGCAGTGCGGGAGGCAGTACCTACGAGCAGTACTTC.

The V gene is TRBV2, the J gene TRBJ1-1; D remains ambiguous. Trimming shortened V by 6 bases and J by 0 bases, and 11 bases separated the two germline ends. The CDR3 sequence is 14 residues long. Germline V gene sequence: CDR1 SNHLY, CDR2 FYNNEI. CDR3 loop: CASRGPGVNTEAFF. As DNA, the CDR3 is TGTGCCAGCAGGGGCCCCGGGGTGAACACTGAAGCTTTCTTT.

Here the CDR3 DNA reads TGTGCCAGCAGCTCTAGCTTACAGGGACGCGAGCAGTACTTC. Translation gives CASSSSLQGREQYF. The chain recombines TRBV7-8 with TRBJ2-7, with D maybe TRBD1 (6 bases). This CDR3 is 14 amino acids long. Germline assignment: CDR1 SGHVS and CDR2 FQNEAQ. Trimming removed 4 bases at V and 6 bases at J, with 16 bases between.

J is TRBJ1-5 and V is TRBV6-1; D unclear. V lost 1 base, J lost 4 bases, and 8 bases lay in between. The CDR3 is made up of 14 amino acids. Germline V lookup: CDR1 MNHNS, CDR2 SASEGT. The CDR3 coding sequence is TGTGCCAGCAGTGAAGGTCAGGCAAATCAGCCCCAGCATTTT. It translates to CASSEGQANQPQHF.

The V call is TRBV5-4, the J call TRBJ1-2; weak D call: TRBD1 (6 bases). The CDR3 extends over 12 amino acids. The V gene's germline CDR1 is SGHNT and CDR2 YYREEE (reference sequence). V was trimmed by 0 bases and J by 8 bases, leaving 8 bases between them. CDR3 protein: CASSLDREGYTF. The CDR3 DNA sequence: TGTGCCAGCAGCTTGGACAGGGAGGGCTACACCTTC.

V is TRBV6-4 and J is TRBJ1-1, with 7 bases that match TRBD1. The CDR3 loop spans 13 amino acids. The germline V gene encodes CDR1 MRHNA and CDR2 SNTAGT. The V gene end was trimmed by 6 bases and the J gene end by 1 base; junction bases not matched to a gene: 2. Written as DNA, the CDR3 is TGTGCCAGCAGACAGGGGCAGAACACTGAAGCTTTCTTT. This sequence encodes CASRQGQNTEAFF.

The rearrangement uses TRBV9 and TRBJ1-1; 7 bases are shared with TRBD1. Germline-derived CDR1 and CDR2 are SGDLS and YYNGEE. This CDR3 is 19 amino acids long. With V trimmed by 3 bases and J by 0 bases, 17 bases remained unmatched. DNA of the CDR3: TGTGCCAGCAGCGCCCAGGGACAGTCACCACAAAACATGAACACTGAAGCTTTCTTT. As protein: CASSAQGQSPQNMNTEAFF.